Given below is one T cell receptor (beta chain) in context. The antigen is undetermined. These data are taken from a study of T cell responses to AZD1222 COVID-19 vaccine. General study results and limits: Donor demographics were predominantly white British with a female majority; clonal diversity may be underestimated.

Sequenced by immunoSEQ multiplex PCR; TCRdb stores in-frame clones only, minus some. The data show 140,000 or so clones, roughly 92% seen once. Trimming took 10 bases from V and 12 from J, leaving 22 bases between them. Germline V lookup: CDR1 MNHEY, CDR2 SVGAGI. The CDR3 is 13 amino acids. The chain recombines TRBV6-5 with TRBJ2-1; maybe TRBD2 (7 bases). Sequenced here: peripheral blood, sampled 28 days after the second AZD1222 dose. This sequence was found in an adult who received the AZD1222 COVID-19 vaccine. This CDR3 reads CATPLGGGEGQFF. The CDR3 DNA is TGTGCCACCCCACTGGGGGGCGGGGAGGGGCAGTTCTTC.